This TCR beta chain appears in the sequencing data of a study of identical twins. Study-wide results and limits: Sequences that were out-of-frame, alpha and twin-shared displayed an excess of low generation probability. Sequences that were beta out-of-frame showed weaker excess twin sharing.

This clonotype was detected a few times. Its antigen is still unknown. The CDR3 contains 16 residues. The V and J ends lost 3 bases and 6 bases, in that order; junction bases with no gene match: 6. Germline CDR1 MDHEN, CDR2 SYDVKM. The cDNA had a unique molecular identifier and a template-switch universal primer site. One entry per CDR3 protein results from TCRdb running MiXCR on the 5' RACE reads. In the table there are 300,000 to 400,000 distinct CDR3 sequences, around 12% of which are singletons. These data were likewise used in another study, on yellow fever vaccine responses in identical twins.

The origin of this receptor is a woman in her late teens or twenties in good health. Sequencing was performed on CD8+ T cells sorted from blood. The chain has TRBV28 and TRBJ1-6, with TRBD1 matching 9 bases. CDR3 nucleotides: TGTGCCAGCAGTTTTCGGGGACAGGGATCTAATTCACCCCTCCACTTT. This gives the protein CASSFRGQGSNSPLHF.